These T cell receptor beta chains were read from a single sample in a study of T cell responses to AZD1222 COVID-19 vaccine. Sequenced by immunoSEQ multiplex PCR; TCRdb stores in-frame clones only, minus some. The sample has some 120,000 clones; about 89% are singletons. The sequenced sample was peripheral blood, obtained on day 0 of AZD1222 vaccination. Source of these receptors: an adult in good health. The CDR3 runs from the conserved cysteine through the conserved F or W. Each record gives: D gene, V gene, J gene, clone size, CDR3 DNA, CDR3 protein. A D gene is named only where the DNA matches it firmly. A clone size is listed for some rows: how often the clone was seen (once, few, many), or a class if it is expanded.

>.|TRBV3-1/TRBV3-2|TRBJ2-3|few
TGTGCCAGCAGCCAGCGGGAAATGGCAGATACGCAGTATTTT
CASSQREMADTQYF
>.|TRBV3-1/TRBV3-2|TRBJ1-5|.
TGTGCCAGCAGCCAAGGGTCGCCAGGGGACAATCAGCCCCAGCATTTT
CASSQGSPGDNQPQHF
>.|TRBV11-2|TRBJ2-1|.
TGTGCCAGCAGCTTAGGCCGGACAAGCGATGAGCAGTTCTTC
CASSLGRTSDEQFF
>TRBD2|TRBV5-1|TRBJ2-3|.
TGCGCCAGCAGCTTCGGGGGGATGGCACACACAGATACGCAGTATTTT
CASSFGGMAHTDTQYF
>.|TRBV7-6|TRBJ1-2|.
TGTGCCAGCAGCTTTAGGGGAGGGGAATCTGGCTACACCTTC
CASSFRGGESGYTF
>TRBD2|TRBV7-8|TRBJ2-1|few
TGTGCCAGCAGCTTGCAGGGACTAGCGTCGAGGATCAATGAGCAGTTCTTC
CASSLQGLASRINEQFF
>.|TRBV5-1|TRBJ1-1|.
TGCGCCAGCAGCTTGGCCTCGACGGGGAACACTGAAGCTTTCTTT
CASSLASTGNTEAFF
>.|TRBV29-1|TRBJ1-1|once
TGCAGCGTTTCTCCGGGAGGCGGCACTGAAGCTTTCTTT
CSVSPGGGTEAFF
>.|TRBV7-2|TRBJ2-2|.
TGTGCCAGCAGCCCGTCGCGCGGGGGCCGGAACACCGGGGAGCTGTTTTTT
CASSPSRGGRNTGELFF
>.|TRBV18|TRBJ2-4|.
TGTGCCAGCTCACTAGCAGCCAAAAACATTCAGTACTTC
CASSLAAKNIQYF
>.|TRBV21-1|TRBJ1-1|.
TGTGCCAGCAGCAAAGTAGTGGCAGGGGGACGAACTGAAGCTTTCTTT
CASSKVVAGGRTEAFF
>TRBD1|TRBV11-2|TRBJ1-4|.
TGTGCCAGCAGCTTAGTGTTCGGGACAGCAAATGAAAAACTGTTTTTT
CASSLVFGTANEKLFF
>.|TRBV7-3|TRBJ1-5|once
TGTGCCAGCAGCTTAGGAACGGGGAGCAATCAGCCCCAGCATTTT
CASSLGTGSNQPQHF
>.|TRBV6-5|TRBJ1-4|.
TGTGCCAGCAGCGATCCCCCGCGTAAACTGTTTTTT
CASSDPPRKLFF
>.|TRBV9|TRBJ1-1|.
TGTGCCAGCAGCGTAGACACGAACACTGAAGCTTTCTTT
CASSVDTNTEAFF
>.|TRBV5-1|TRBJ2-2|.
TGCGCCAGCACCTTTGAGACAGGGAGGACCGGGGAGCTGTTTTTT
CASTFETGRTGELFF
>.|TRBV12-3/TRBV12-4|TRBJ1-2|.
TGTGCCAGCAGTTGGGCCTCCTATGGCTACACCTTC
CASSWASYGYTF
>.|TRBV4-3|TRBJ2-1|.
TGCGCCAGCAGCCAAGCCGGTGGGGGTAAATACAATGAGCAGTTCTTC
CASSQAGGGKYNEQFF
>.|TRBV3-1/TRBV3-2|TRBJ1-1|once
TGTGCCAGCAGCCCGGGGAGGGGAAACACTGAAGCTTTCTTT
CASSPGRGNTEAFF
>TRBD1|TRBV6-2/TRBV6-3|TRBJ2-3|medium-sized
TGTGCCAGCAGTCGACAGGGAGTTGCAGATACGCAGTATTTT
CASSRQGVADTQYF
>.|TRBV5-1|TRBJ1-2|.
TGCGCCAGCAGCTTGGAGGCAGGGGCGTCCTATGGCTACACCTTC
CASSLEAGASYGYTF
>.|TRBV2|TRBJ1-2|once
TGTGCCAGCAGTGAAGCTGCAGAGAGAGCCTATGGCTACACCTTC
CASSEAAERAYGYTF
>.|TRBV2|TRBJ1-6|.
TGTGCCAGCTTCCCGGGACCGGGTTCACCCCTCCACTTT
CASFPGPGSPLHF
>.|TRBV3-1/TRBV3-2|TRBJ1-4|.
TGTGCCAGCAGCCAAGGGGAGCAGGGCCTTAATGAAAAACTGTTTTTT
CASSQGEQGLNEKLFF
>.|TRBV15|TRBJ2-5|.
TGTGCCACCAGCGGCGGGACGGCCAGGGAGACCCAGTACTTC
CATSGGTARETQYF
>.|TRBV29-1|TRBJ2-5|.
TGCAGCGTTGAAGATTGGGCAGGGGAGACCCAGTACTTC
CSVEDWAGETQYF
>TRBD1|TRBV25-1|TRBJ2-1|once
TGTGCCAGCAGAGGGACAGCCTACAATGAGCAGTTCTTC
CASRGTAYNEQFF
>TRBD1|TRBV5-6|TRBJ1-1|few
TGTGCCAGCAGACCTGACAGGGACGGAAAAGCTTTCTTT
CASRPDRDGKAFF
>.|TRBV24-1|TRBJ2-2|.
TGTGCCACCGAAGGGACACACAACACCGGGGAGCTGTTTTTT
CATEGTHNTGELFF
>.|TRBV3-1/TRBV3-2|TRBJ1-3|once
TGTGCCAGCAGCCAAGGTACGGCCTCTGGAAACACCATATATTTT
CASSQGTASGNTIYF
>TRBD1|TRBV5-5|TRBJ1-2|.
TGTGCCAGCAGCGCGACTAACAGGGGGCGAATGTATGGCTACACCTTC
CASSATNRGRMYGYTF
>TRBD1|TRBV5-4|TRBJ2-4|once
TGTGCCAGCAGCCTGGGACAGGGGGATGCTATGACCAAAAACATTCAGTACTTC
CASSLGQGDAMTKNIQYF
>TRBD2|TRBV4-3|TRBJ2-1|once
TGCGCCAGCAGCCAAGATAGGCGGGAGGCGTACAATGAGCAGTTCTTC
CASSQDRREAYNEQFF
>TRBD1|TRBV6-1|TRBJ2-2|few
TGTGCCAGCAGTGTACACAGGGGGCAGGACACCGGGGAGCTGTTTTTT
CASSVHRGQDTGELFF
>.|TRBV13|TRBJ1-1|.
TGTGCCAGCAGCCGAGGGGGGACAAAGTTCCCTGAAGCTTTCTTT
CASSRGGTKFPEAFF
>TRBD1|TRBV6-5|TRBJ2-3|.
TGTGCCAGCAGTTCGACAGGGGGTGCAGATACGCAGTATTTT
CASSSTGGADTQYF
>TRBD1|TRBV2|TRBJ2-5|.
TGTGCCAGCAGTGCACAAGGGACAGATAAAGAGACCCAGTACTTC
CASSAQGTDKETQYF
>.|TRBV3-1/TRBV3-2|TRBJ1-2|.
TGTGCCAGCAGCCAACAGGGATTTGGCTACACCTTC
CASSQQGFGYTF
>.|TRBV21-1|TRBJ1-2|.
TGTGCCAGCAGCAAAAGCTCAGGGGGCGTACATGGCTACACCTTC
CASSKSSGGVHGYTF
>.|TRBV7-9|TRBJ1-1|.
TGTGCCAGCAGCATCCGGGACAAAGAGGAAGCTTTCTTT
CASSIRDKEEAFF
>TRBD1|TRBV5-1|TRBJ2-7|.
TGCGCCAGCAGCTTGCAGGGGGCGGGTTACGAGCAGTACTTC
CASSLQGAGYEQYF
>TRBD1|TRBV2|TRBJ1-5|.
TGTGCCAGCAGAGGACAGGTTAATAGCAATCAGCCCCAGCATTTT
CASRGQVNSNQPQHF
>TRBD1|TRBV19|TRBJ1-1|.
TGTGCCAGTAGCAGGGGGTTGAACACTGAAGCTTTCTTT
CASSRGLNTEAFF